The rows below give T cell receptor beta chains drawn from one sample of a study of T-cell memory formation after mild COVID-19. Each CDR3 protein gets one entry after TCRdb re-called the 5' RACE reads with MiXCR. The repertoire has 500,000 to 650,000 distinct CDR3 sequences, 20% to 25% of them found once; the top ten carry approximately 8%. The sample taken for sequencing was PBMCs or a T cell subset sorted from them (not recorded which). The receptors come from an adult woman who had mild COVID-19 (a few samples of this study predate the infection). Cell type and time point are not known. The CDR3 runs from the conserved cysteine through the conserved F or W. D genes are given only for firm matches. Size values are once, few and many counts, or a class for expanded clones, and some rows have none.

v_call: TRBV20-1
clone_size: -
d_call: -
j_call: TRBJ2-5
cdr3_nt: TGCAGTGCCAGGCCGCCCGACAGAGACCAAGAGACCCAGTACTTC
cdr3_aa: CSARPPDRDQETQYF

v_call: TRBV6-6
clone_size: few
d_call: TRBD1
j_call: TRBJ1-5
cdr3_nt: TGTGCCAGCAGTTTAGTTGACAGGGTCACCCAGCCCCAGCATTTT
cdr3_aa: CASSLVDRVTQPQHF

v_call: TRBV20-1
clone_size: -
d_call: -
j_call: TRBJ2-7
cdr3_nt: TGCAGTGCTAGAGATAGGCTAGAAGGCTACGAGCAGTACTTC
cdr3_aa: CSARDRLEGYEQYF

v_call: TRBV12-3/TRBV12-4
clone_size: few
d_call: -
j_call: TRBJ2-7
cdr3_nt: TGTGCCAGCAGTTTAGACCAAGTGGGATCCTACGAGCAGTACTTC
cdr3_aa: CASSLDQVGSYEQYF

v_call: TRBV12-3/TRBV12-4
clone_size: few
d_call: -
j_call: TRBJ1-2
cdr3_nt: TGTGCCAGCAGTTTTTTCCAGACGTCTAACTATGGCTACACCTTC
cdr3_aa: CASSFFQTSNYGYTF

v_call: TRBV20-1
clone_size: -
d_call: -
j_call: TRBJ1-1
cdr3_nt: TGCAGTGCTAAGGGGGGGCCCATGAACACTGAAGCTTTCTTT
cdr3_aa: CSAKGGPMNTEAFF

v_call: TRBV5-1
clone_size: -
d_call: -
j_call: TRBJ2-7
cdr3_nt: TGCGCCAGCAGCTCCTCAATCGCCTACGAGCAGTACTTC
cdr3_aa: CASSSSIAYEQYF

v_call: TRBV30
clone_size: few
d_call: -
j_call: TRBJ2-1
cdr3_nt: TGTGCCTGGAATTGGGGGCAGGTGGGAAGTGAGCAGTTCTTC
cdr3_aa: CAWNWGQVGSEQFF

v_call: TRBV7-3
clone_size: -
d_call: TRBD1
j_call: TRBJ2-5
cdr3_nt: TGTGCCAGCAGCGCGGGGACAGGGAGCAAGACCCAGTACTTC
cdr3_aa: CASSAGTGSKTQYF

v_call: TRBV29-1
clone_size: -
d_call: -
j_call: TRBJ1-2
cdr3_nt: TGCAGCGTTAGTGACAGGACCTATGGCTACACCTTC
cdr3_aa: CSVSDRTYGYTF

v_call: TRBV12-3/TRBV12-4
clone_size: -
d_call: -
j_call: TRBJ2-1
cdr3_nt: TGTGCCAGCAGTTTATATCGGGGGGCATACAATGAGCAGTTCTTC
cdr3_aa: CASSLYRGAYNEQFF

v_call: TRBV10-3
clone_size: -
d_call: TRBD1
j_call: TRBJ2-1
cdr3_nt: TGTGCCATCAGTGGTGGACAGGGGATACATGAGCAGTTCTTC
cdr3_aa: CAISGGQGIHEQFF

v_call: TRBV20-1
clone_size: -
d_call: TRBD1
j_call: TRBJ1-1
cdr3_nt: TGCAGTGCTAGAGATCTCGGGACAGGGGTGAACACTGAAGCTTTCTTT
cdr3_aa: CSARDLGTGVNTEAFF

v_call: TRBV7-9
clone_size: many
d_call: TRBD1
j_call: TRBJ1-1
cdr3_nt: TGTGCCAGCAGCTACGACAGGGATCGGAACACTGAAGCTTTCTTT
cdr3_aa: CASSYDRDRNTEAFF

v_call: TRBV7-9
clone_size: few
d_call: -
j_call: TRBJ2-5
cdr3_nt: TGTGCCAGCAGCCTAGTACGGGGGCTCGAAGAGACCCAGTACTTC
cdr3_aa: CASSLVRGLEETQYF

v_call: TRBV4-3
clone_size: many
d_call: TRBD2
j_call: TRBJ2-5
cdr3_nt: TGCGCCAGCAGCCAAGGGACTAGCGGGAGTGAGACCCAGTACTTC
cdr3_aa: CASSQGTSGSETQYF

v_call: TRBV11-2
clone_size: few
d_call: TRBD1
j_call: TRBJ1-2
cdr3_nt: TGTGCCAGCAGCTCATTCCGGGACAGGGGCCTCCTTAACTATGGCTACACCTTC
cdr3_aa: CASSSFRDRGLLNYGYTF

v_call: TRBV5-1
clone_size: few
d_call: -
j_call: TRBJ1-1
cdr3_nt: TGCGCCAGCAGCGCGACCCCAGGAATGAACACTGAAGCTTTCTTT
cdr3_aa: CASSATPGMNTEAFF

v_call: TRBV7-9
clone_size: few
d_call: TRBD1
j_call: TRBJ1-1
cdr3_nt: TGTGCCAGCAGCTATCGACAGGGACGGGACACTGAAGCTTTCTTT
cdr3_aa: CASSYRQGRDTEAFF

v_call: TRBV29-1
clone_size: -
d_call: TRBD2
j_call: TRBJ2-1
cdr3_nt: TGCAGCGTTGAAGATGGTACTAGCGGGAGTTATAGTGAGCAGTTCTTC
cdr3_aa: CSVEDGTSGSYSEQFF

v_call: TRBV19
clone_size: -
d_call: -
j_call: TRBJ1-1
cdr3_nt: TGTGCCAGTACCCCTGGGTACCTGGATGAAGCTTTCTTT
cdr3_aa: CASTPGYLDEAFF

v_call: TRBV29-1
clone_size: -
d_call: -
j_call: TRBJ2-6
cdr3_nt: TGCAGCGTTGAACCTCTTGGTTCGACAAGTGGGGCCAACGTCCTGACTTTC
cdr3_aa: CSVEPLGSTSGANVLTF

v_call: TRBV27
clone_size: -
d_call: TRBD1
j_call: TRBJ2-4
cdr3_nt: TGTGCCAGCAGTTCCCGGGACAGGGAGAGGAACATTCAGTACTTC
cdr3_aa: CASSSRDRERNIQYF

v_call: TRBV29-1
clone_size: -
d_call: -
j_call: TRBJ2-4
cdr3_nt: TGCAGCGTTGTGCCAGGGCTAGCCAAAAACATTCAGTACTTC
cdr3_aa: CSVVPGLAKNIQYF

v_call: TRBV20-1
clone_size: -
d_call: TRBD1
j_call: TRBJ2-7
cdr3_nt: TGCAGTGCTAGAGATCACGGGACAGGCTACTACGAGCAGTACTTC
cdr3_aa: CSARDHGTGYYEQYF

v_call: TRBV20-1
clone_size: -
d_call: TRBD1
j_call: TRBJ1-2
cdr3_nt: TGCAGTGCTCCTATGACAGGGCTCTATGGCTACACCTTC
cdr3_aa: CSAPMTGLYGYTF

v_call: TRBV6-5
clone_size: -
d_call: TRBD1
j_call: TRBJ2-1
cdr3_nt: TGTGCCAGCAGTTACGGCAGGGGGTTTAACAATGAGCAGTTCTTC
cdr3_aa: CASSYGRGFNNEQFF

v_call: TRBV2
clone_size: -
d_call: -
j_call: TRBJ2-7
cdr3_nt: TGTGCCAGCAGTGTGACTGCCTCCTACGAGCAGTACTTC
cdr3_aa: CASSVTASYEQYF

v_call: TRBV27
clone_size: many
d_call: -
j_call: TRBJ1-5
cdr3_nt: TGTGCCAGCAGTTTAGGAGGGTCCGGCAATCAGCCCCAGCATTTT
cdr3_aa: CASSLGGSGNQPQHF

v_call: TRBV6-4
clone_size: -
d_call: -
j_call: TRBJ1-2
cdr3_nt: TGTGCCAGCAGGGACAGCACTGGCGGCTACACCTTC
cdr3_aa: CASRDSTGGYTF

v_call: TRBV3-1
clone_size: -
d_call: -
j_call: TRBJ2-3
cdr3_nt: TGTGCCAGCAGTGCGGGGGCCCTCACAGATACGCAGTATTTT
cdr3_aa: CASSAGALTDTQYF

v_call: TRBV5-8
clone_size: few
d_call: TRBD1
j_call: TRBJ2-2
cdr3_nt: TGTGCCAGCAGCCTCCGGGACAGGGCCTTCACCGGGGAGCTGTTTTTT
cdr3_aa: CASSLRDRAFTGELFF